This TCR beta chain was sequenced during a study of spatial heterogeneity in lung cancer. CDR1 and CDR2 (germline): MNHEY, SVGEGT. The length of the CDR3 is 17 residues. With V trimmed by 7 bases and J by 0 bases, 14 bases remained unmatched. Noted time point: sample taken at primary tumor resection. The donors, fewer than 95 patients with untreated early-stage non-small cell lung cancer, provided the samples. At least ten counts were recorded for this clonotype. Its target is unknown. The study, taken as a whole, reports: Intratumoral expanded alpha and beta TCR counts were found to track tumor mutation counts.

TCRdb ran MiXCR on the 5' RACE reads and lists one entry per CDR3 protein. Of around 7,700 distinct CDR3 sequences listed, roughly a tenth were seen once; the top ten hold approximately 9.5%. The sequence was collected from a male donor with early-stage non-small cell lung cancer. J is TRBJ1-2 and V is TRBV6-2 or TRBV6-3; 7 bases are shared with TRBD1. Sequences were derived from lung tumor tissue, sampled at surgery. The CDR3 protein is CASIPGEGAEANYGYTF. The CDR3 DNA follows: TGTGCCAGCATCCCTGGTGAGGGGGCCGAAGCTAACTATGGCTACACCTTC.